This T cell receptor (beta chain) was identified during a study of lymphopenia after photon versus proton radiotherapy. To note about this clone: The antigen is unknown.

General study findings and limits: In patients who died, overall survival fell as post-nadir TCR diversity dropped more.

Sequenced by immunoSEQ multiplex PCR; TCRdb stores in-frame clones only, minus some. The sample holds around 62,000 clones; 70% to 85% are singletons and the top ten take around 2.2%. This material consisted of peripheral blood, taken from a patient treated with proton-based radiotherapy. The TCR sequence derives from a man between 60 and 70 years old with pancreatic cancer.

CDR3 loop: CASSLDLGAGTDTQYF. The CDR3 region has the DNA TGTGCCAGCAGCTTGGATCTAGGGGCGGGAACAGATACGCAGTATTTT. This rearrangement joins TRBV5-5 to TRBJ2-3, with a tentative D call TRBD2 (6 bases). The CDR3 loop spans 16 amino acids. V shed 0 bases and J shed 3 bases, with 14 bases lying between them. The V gene's germline CDR1 is SGHKS and CDR2 YYEKEE (reference sequence).